The clone carrying this T cell receptor (beta chain) was found once. The data are from a study of blood T cell repertoires in COVID-19. In the study overall: Material from acute and convalescent COVID-19 was sourced from the United States, Italy and Spain. T cells, B-cell-depleted T cells, or PBMCs provided the cDNA or gDNA that served as material.

How the authors handled the data: Estimation of nucleated cell counts relied on the amplification of reference gene primers. Assay used: immunoSEQ multiplex PCR; TCRdb lists only in-frame clones, some missing. D and trimming were read from the DNA, whereas the V and J calls and clone size are those reported in that table. The sample holds under 300,000 clones, 86% seen once. Trimming removed 6 bases at V and 0 bases at J, with 7 bases between. This CDR3 comprises 13 residues. Sequenced: peripheral blood. The rearrangement uses TRBV12-3 or TRBV12-4 and TRBJ2-3; D remains ambiguous. The TCR sequence derives from a man in his late teens or twenties with active or convalescent COVID-19. CDR3 residues: CASRSSSTDTQYF. CDR3 in DNA: TGTGCCAGCAGGTCCTCTAGCACAGATACGCAGTATTTT.